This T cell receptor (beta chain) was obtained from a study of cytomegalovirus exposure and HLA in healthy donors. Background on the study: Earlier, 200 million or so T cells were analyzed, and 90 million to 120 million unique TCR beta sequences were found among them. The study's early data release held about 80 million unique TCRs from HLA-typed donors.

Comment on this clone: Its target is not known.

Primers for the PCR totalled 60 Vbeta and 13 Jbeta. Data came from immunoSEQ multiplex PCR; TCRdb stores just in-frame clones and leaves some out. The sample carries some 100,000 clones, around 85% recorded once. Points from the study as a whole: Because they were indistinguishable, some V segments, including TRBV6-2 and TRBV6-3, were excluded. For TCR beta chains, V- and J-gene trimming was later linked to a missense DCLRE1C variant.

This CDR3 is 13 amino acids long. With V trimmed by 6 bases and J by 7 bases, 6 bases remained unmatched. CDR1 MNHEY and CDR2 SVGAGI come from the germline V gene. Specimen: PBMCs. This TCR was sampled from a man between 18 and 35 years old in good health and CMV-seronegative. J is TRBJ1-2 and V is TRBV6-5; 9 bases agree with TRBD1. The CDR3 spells CASRYRGLLGYTF. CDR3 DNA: TGTGCCAGCAGATACAGGGGGCTTCTTGGCTACACCTTC.